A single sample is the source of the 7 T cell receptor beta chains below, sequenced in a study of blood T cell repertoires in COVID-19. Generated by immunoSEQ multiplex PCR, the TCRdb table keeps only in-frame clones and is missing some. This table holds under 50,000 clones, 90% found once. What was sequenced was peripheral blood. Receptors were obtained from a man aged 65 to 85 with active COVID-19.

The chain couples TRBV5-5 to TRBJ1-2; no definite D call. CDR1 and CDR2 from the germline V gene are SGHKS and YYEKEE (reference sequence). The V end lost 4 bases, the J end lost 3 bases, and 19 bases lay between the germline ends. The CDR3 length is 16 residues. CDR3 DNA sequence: TGTGCCAGCAGCCGATATAACAGCGGAGGACACTATGGCTACACCTTC. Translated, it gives CASSRYNSGGHYGYTF.

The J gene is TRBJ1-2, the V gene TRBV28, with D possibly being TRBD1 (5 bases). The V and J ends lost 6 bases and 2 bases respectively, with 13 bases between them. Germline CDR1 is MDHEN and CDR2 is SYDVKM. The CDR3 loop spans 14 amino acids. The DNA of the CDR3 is TGTGCCAGCAGGGTCAGGACACCAAACTATGGCTACACCTTC. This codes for CASRVRTPNYGYTF.

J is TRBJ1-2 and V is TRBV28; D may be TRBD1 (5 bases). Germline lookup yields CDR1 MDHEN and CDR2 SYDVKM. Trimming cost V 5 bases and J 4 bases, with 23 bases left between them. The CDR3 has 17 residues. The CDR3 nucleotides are TGTGCCAGCAGTCAACTCCAGGGAAGGCAACCCCCCTATGGCTACACCTTC. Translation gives CASSQLQGRQPPYGYTF.

CDR3 sequence reads: CASSWGAGGYNEQFF. For the CDR3, the DNA is TGTGCCAGCAGCTGGGGGGCAGGGGGGTACAATGAGCAGTTCTTC. The chain employs TRBV5-4 and TRBJ2-1; tentatively, D is TRBD1 (7 bases). The CDR3 consists of 15 residues. V lost 3 bases, J lost 4 bases, and 14 bases lay in between. Per germline, CDR1 SGHNT and CDR2 YYREEE (reference sequence).

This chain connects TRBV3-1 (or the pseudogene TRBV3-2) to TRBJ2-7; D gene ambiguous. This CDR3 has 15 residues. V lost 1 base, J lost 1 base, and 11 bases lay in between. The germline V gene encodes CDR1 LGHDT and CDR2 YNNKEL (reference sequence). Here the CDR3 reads CASSQGRRASYEQYF. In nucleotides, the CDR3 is TGTGCCAGCAGCCAAGGTCGTAGAGCGTCCTACGAGCAGTACTTC.

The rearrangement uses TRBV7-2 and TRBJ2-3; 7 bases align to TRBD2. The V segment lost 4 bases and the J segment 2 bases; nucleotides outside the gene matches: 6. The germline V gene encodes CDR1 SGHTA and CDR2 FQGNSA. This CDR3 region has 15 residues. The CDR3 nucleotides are TGTGCCAGCAGCTCGAGGAGCGGGGACACAGATACGCAGTATTTT. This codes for CASSSRSGDTDTQYF.

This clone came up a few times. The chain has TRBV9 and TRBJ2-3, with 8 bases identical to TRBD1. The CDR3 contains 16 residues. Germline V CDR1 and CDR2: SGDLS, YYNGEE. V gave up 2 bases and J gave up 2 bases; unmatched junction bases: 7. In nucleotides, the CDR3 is TGTGCCAGCAGCGTCAGTCAGGGGGCGGTCACAGATACGCAGTATTTT. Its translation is CASSVSQGAVTDTQYF. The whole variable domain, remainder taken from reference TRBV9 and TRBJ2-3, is DSGVTQTPKHLITATGQRVTLRCSPRSGDLSVYWYQQSLDQGLQFLIQYYNGEERAKGNILERFSAQQFPDLHSELNLSSLELGDSALYFCASSVSQGAVTDTQYFGPGTRLTVL.